The clone carrying this T cell receptor beta chain appeared many times. This record comes from a study of low-dose radiotherapy and immunotherapy resistance in tumors. Overall study context: The study delivered 0.5 Gy per fraction every 2 weeks to Cohort 1, totaling 6.5 Gy. Patients were on oral aspirin 300 mg taken daily for four cycles from cycle 1 day 1.

Germline V gives CDR1 MNHEY, CDR2 SMNVEV (reference sequence). CDR3 length equals 18 residues. V shed 3 bases, J shed 3 bases, and the junction held 15 bases outside the gene matches. TRAV- and TRBV-specific primers primed first-strand cDNA, covering alpha and beta chains. The TCRs were subjected to amplification over around 19 PCR cycles employing a constant-region primer in conjunction with a V-primer adapter. TCRdb reprocessed the reads via MiXCR and lists one record per CDR3 protein. This sample yields nearly 60,000 distinct CDR3 sequences, of which about 25% are seen a single time; under 7% belongs to the top ten. Time point reported: after trial treatment. Sample treatment: LDRT plus nivolumab, ipilimumab, low-dose cyclophosphamide and aspirin (RACIN trial).

V gene TRBV27 combines with J gene TRBJ1-1, with 8 bases fitting TRBD1. The sequence derives from a male donor with prostate cancer. The source material was PBMCs, sampled after low-dose radiotherapy plus immunotherapy. CDR3 in DNA: TGTGCCAGCAGTTTTATCTTCGCAGGGGGCGATTTTGACACTGAAGCTTTCTTT. Translation gives CASSFIFAGGDFDTEAFF.